Listed below are T cell receptor beta chains from one sample, sequenced in a study of CD4 T cells in relation to SARS-CoV-2 and coronaviruses. Which antigens these TCRs recognize remains unknown. Generated by immunoSEQ multiplex PCR, the TCRdb table keeps only in-frame clones and is missing some. The repertoire holds approximately 25,000 clones, with about 70% as singletons. The material sequenced was CD4+ T cells from PBMCs, cultured in vitro. These receptors were taken from a human donor in good health. CDR3s include the opening cysteine and the closing phenylalanine or tryptophan. A D gene is named only where the DNA matches it firmly. Not all rows give a size; the values are once, few, many and, for expanded clones, a class.

>TRBD1|TRBV5-6|NA|TRBJ2-7
CASTPGQGGELPYEQYF
TGTGCCAGTACCCCGGGACAGGGTGGAGAGTTACCCTACGAGCAGTACTTC
>TRBD1|TRBV19|NA|TRBJ1-5
CASSPRTGGGQPQHF
TGTGCCAGTAGTCCCCGGACAGGGGGAGGTCAGCCCCAGCATTTT
>NA|TRBV10-3|NA|TRBJ2-7
CAIRPRDGGEQYF
TGTGCCATCAGACCCCGGGACGGTGGCGAGCAGTACTTC
>TRBD2|TRBV18|few|TRBJ2-3
CASSPFSGSNTDTQYF
TGTGCCAGCTCACCTTTTAGCGGGAGTAACACAGATACGCAGTATTTT
>TRBD1|TRBV23-1|NA|TRBJ1-5
CASSQSDRGLQPQHF
TGCGCCAGCAGTCAATCGGACAGGGGGCTACAGCCCCAGCATTTT
>NA|TRBV19|NA|TRBJ2-5
CASSIAVRAPQETQYF
TGTGCCAGTAGTATAGCAGTTAGGGCACCCCAAGAGACCCAGTACTTC
>TRBD1|TRBV5-1|NA|TRBJ1-2
CASSLGVQGAGYGYTF
TGCGCCAGCAGCTTGGGGGTGCAGGGGGCCGGGTATGGCTACACCTTC
>NA|TRBV14|NA|TRBJ2-6
CASSPLGGANVLTF
TGTGCCAGCAGCCCCCTCGGTGGGGCCAACGTCCTGACTTTC
>NA|TRBV30|NA|TRBJ1-6
CAWSPGQGWGSPLHF
TGTGCCTGGAGTCCAGGACAAGGGTGGGGTTCACCCCTCCACTTT
>NA|TRBV2|once|TRBJ1-2
CASRGTGFYGYTF
TGTGCCAGCAGGGGAACAGGGTTCTATGGCTACACCTTC
>NA|TRBV5-1|few|TRBJ2-1
CASSPKRQGSGTTVSDEQFF
TGCGCCAGCAGCCCCAAACGGCAGGGTAGCGGAACGACGGTATCCGATGAGCAGTTCTTC
>NA|TRBV13|NA|TRBJ2-5
CASSSDSLETQYF
TGTGCCAGCAGCTCAGACAGTTTGGAGACCCAGTACTTC
>NA|TRBV24-1|NA|TRBJ2-3
CATSDPGRRGTDTQYF
TGTGCCACCAGTGATCCGGGGCGGAGGGGCACAGATACGCAGTATTTT
>TRBD2|TRBV6-5|few|TRBJ2-1
CASRPGKRDAEQFF
TGTGCCAGCAGACCTGGCAAGCGGGACGCTGAGCAGTTCTTC
>TRBD2|TRBV28|NA|TRBJ2-1
CASITSGNNEQFF
TGTGCCAGCATTACTAGCGGGAACAATGAGCAGTTCTTC
>TRBD1|TRBV24-1|NA|TRBJ2-1
CATSDPSAAGQGIHEQFF
TGTGCCACCAGTGATCCATCGGCTGCTGGACAGGGGATCCATGAGCAGTTCTTC
>NA|TRBV10-3|NA|TRBJ1-5
CAISETQGSSNQPQHF
TGTGCCATCAGTGAGACCCAGGGTTCGAGCAATCAGCCCCAGCATTTT
>NA|TRBV3-1/TRBV3-2|NA|TRBJ1-4
CASSHNEKLFF
TGTGCCAGCAGCCATAATGAAAAACTGTTTTTT
>TRBD1|TRBV10-2|few|TRBJ1-3
CASTGTEGSGNTIYF
TGCGCCAGCACCGGGACAGAAGGCTCTGGAAACACCATATATTTT
>NA|TRBV20-1|NA|TRBJ2-1
CSATVDEQFF
TGCAGTGCTACCGTCGATGAGCAGTTCTTC
>NA|TRBV5-4|NA|TRBJ1-2
CASGTQGIDYGYTF
TGTGCCAGCGGGACCCAAGGTATCGACTATGGCTACACCTTC
>TRBD1|TRBV11-2|once|TRBJ2-5
CASSLSLQGARETQYF
TGTGCCAGCAGCTTATCCCTCCAGGGGGCACGGGAGACCCAGTACTTC
>TRBD1|TRBV6-5|once|TRBJ2-2
CASGTGGDTGELFF
TGTGCCAGCGGAACAGGGGGAGACACCGGGGAGCTGTTTTTT
>NA|TRBV7-9|NA|TRBJ1-1
CASSSWAGAEAFF
TGTGCCAGCAGCTCTTGGGCGGGGGCTGAAGCTTTCTTT
>NA|TRBV9|once|TRBJ2-3
CASSVATGYTDTQYF
TGTGCCAGCAGCGTAGCTACAGGATACACAGATACGCAGTATTTT
>TRBD2|TRBV19|NA|TRBJ2-3
CASSMVLAGTDTQYF
TGTGCCAGTAGTATGGTTCTAGCGGGCACAGATACGCAGTATTTT
>NA|TRBV5-1|NA|TRBJ2-7
CASSPGPARPYEQYF
TGCGCCAGCAGCCCAGGACCCGCTAGGCCCTACGAGCAGTACTTC
>TRBD1|TRBV5-5|NA|TRBJ2-3
CASSFRDRDTDTQYF
TGTGCCAGCAGCTTTAGGGACAGGGACACAGATACGCAGTATTTT
>NA|TRBV2|NA|TRBJ2-3
CASSEGAYTQYF
TGTGCCAGCAGTGAAGGGGCCTATACGCAGTATTTT
>NA|TRBV6-5|once|TRBJ1-2
CASTDSTPAGSGYTF
TGTGCCAGCACCGACTCGACACCCGCCGGCTCGGGCTACACCTTC
>TRBD1|TRBV4-1|NA|TRBJ1-2
CASSQEAFFRGAAGYTF
TGCGCCAGCAGCCAAGAAGCGTTCTTCAGGGGGGCGGCAGGCTACACCTTC
>TRBD1|TRBV23-1|NA|TRBJ2-2
CASSQYRRGSTGELFF
TGCGCCAGCAGTCAATATCGCAGGGGGAGCACCGGGGAGCTGTTTTTT
>NA|TRBV18|NA|TRBJ2-1
CASSPPYNQGPTYNEQFF
TGTGCCAGCTCACCACCCTATAACCAGGGGCCCACCTACAATGAGCAGTTCTTC
>NA|TRBV5-1|NA|TRBJ2-3
CASSLGVGRTDTQYF
TGCGCCAGCAGCTTGGGTGTGGGCCGCACAGATACGCAGTATTTT
>NA|TRBV4-1|NA|TRBJ2-1
CASSQVGQGERGQFF
TGCGCCAGCAGCCAAGTTGGTCAGGGCGAAAGGGGGCAGTTCTTC
>TRBD2|TRBV2|few|TRBJ2-1
CATSGLASYNEQFF
TGTGCCACTTCGGGACTAGCGAGTTACAATGAGCAGTTCTTC
>NA|TRBV5-1|few|TRBJ1-2
CASSLQTGANYGYTF
TGCGCCAGCAGCCTACAGACAGGAGCTAACTATGGCTACACCTTC
>NA|TRBV19|NA|TRBJ2-1
CASSSRGGAEHNEQFF
TGTGCCAGTAGTAGTCGAGGGGGGGCTGAACACAATGAGCAGTTCTTC
>NA|TRBV29-1|NA|TRBJ2-7
CSVGQTTTYEQYF
TGCAGCGTTGGTCAGACTACCACCTACGAGCAGTACTTC
>NA|TRBV12-5|NA|TRBJ2-1
CASGPRGDNEQFF
TGTGCTAGTGGCCCCCGCGGGGACAATGAGCAGTTCTTC
>TRBD2|TRBV19|NA|TRBJ2-1
CASLGGTRYNEQFF
TGTGCCAGCCTGGGGGGGACTCGCTACAATGAGCAGTTCTTC
>TRBD1|TRBV6-5|NA|TRBJ2-7
CASSYNRGDHEQYF
TGTGCCAGCAGTTATAACAGGGGGGACCACGAGCAGTACTTC
>NA|TRBV2|NA|TRBJ1-4
CASSEQDSVNEKLFF
TGTGCCAGCAGTGAACAGGACAGCGTTAATGAAAAACTGTTTTTT
>NA|TRBV5-1|NA|TRBJ1-2
CASSLEDGLGYTF
TGCGCCAGCAGCTTGGAAGACGGCCTCGGCTACACCTTC
>NA|TRBV20-1|NA|TRBJ2-1
CSASYNEQFF
TGCAGTGCTAGCTACAATGAGCAGTTCTTC
>TRBD1|TRBV27|NA|TRBJ2-5
CASSSGTGGAETQYF
TGTGCCAGCAGTTCGGGGACAGGGGGTGCTGAGACCCAGTACTTC
>NA|TRBV4-1|NA|TRBJ1-2
CASSQDSSARLNYGYTF
TGCGCCAGCAGCCAAGACAGTTCCGCACGCCTAAACTATGGCTACACCTTC
>NA|TRBV24-1|once|TRBJ2-4
CATSGVGGPRDIQYF
TGTGCCACCAGTGGTGTAGGGGGTCCCAGAGACATTCAGTACTTC
>NA|TRBV12-5|NA|TRBJ2-7
CASGLSSYEQYF
TGTGCTAGTGGTTTGTCCTCCTACGAGCAGTACTTC
>TRBD2|TRBV25-1|NA|TRBJ2-1
CASSDIGLAGVNYNEQFF
TGTGCCAGCAGTGATATAGGACTAGCGGGAGTAAATTACAATGAGCAGTTCTTC
>TRBD1|TRBV6-1|once|TRBJ2-5
CASSEPGGTREETQYF
TGTGCCAGCAGTGAGCCAGGGGGAACTCGGGAAGAGACCCAGTACTTC
>TRBD1|TRBV6-5|few|TRBJ1-1
CASSSGQTNTEAFF
TGTGCCAGCAGCTCGGGACAGACGAACACTGAAGCTTTCTTT